A selection of T cell receptor beta chains follows, all from one sample in a study of beta chain features in type 1 diabetes. Clones were read by immunoSEQ multiplex PCR, and TCRdb kept only the in-frame ones, dropping some. The table includes about 180,000 clones, about 13% detected once. The source material was central memory CD4+ T cells from blood. The receptors come from a woman aged 18-29 years in good health. Both conserved end residues are part of each CDR3. A D gene is named only where the DNA matches it firmly. Only some rows state a clone size, as once, few, many or a class for expanded clones.

j_call,clone_size,v_call,d_call,cdr3_nt,cdr3_aa
TRBJ2-7,few,TRBV15,TRBD2,TGTGCCACCCAACTCAGCGGGAGCTCCTACGAGCAGTACTTC,CATQLSGSSYEQYF
TRBJ2-7,few,TRBV27,TRBD2,TGTGCCAGCAGTTCCCTGTACCTCGGACTAGCGGGGGAGTACGAGCAGTACTTC,CASSSLYLGLAGEYEQYF
TRBJ2-1,few,TRBV18,TRBD1,TGTGCCAGCTCACTCGGGACAGGCAATGAGCAGTTCTTC,CASSLGTGNEQFF
TRBJ2-7,-,TRBV6-6,-,TGTGCCAGCAGTTTAGAAACAGTCTCCTACGAGCAGTACTTC,CASSLETVSYEQYF
TRBJ2-7,few,TRBV11-1,-,TGTGCCAGCAGCTTAGGGGCAGCCACGGAGGTGCAGTACTTC,CASSLGAATEVQYF
TRBJ2-1,-,TRBV27,-,TGTGCCAGCAGTTTACCGGGACTCCCCTCCTACAATGAGCAGTTCTTC,CASSLPGLPSYNEQFF
TRBJ1-2,few,TRBV27,-,TGTGCCAGCAGCTCCGGGACACCACCGTATGGCTACACCTTC,CASSSGTPPYGYTF
TRBJ1-1,few,TRBV19,-,TGTGCCAGTAGTTCTCGGACAGTAGGGAACACTGAAGCTTTCTTT,CASSSRTVGNTEAFF
TRBJ2-3,-,TRBV28,-,TGTGCCAGCAGTTTACAGAGCACAGATACGCAGTATTTT,CASSLQSTDTQYF
TRBJ1-1,few,TRBV5-1,-,TGCGCCAGCAGCTTGGCCAGACAGGTGGCCACTGAAGCTTTCTTT,CASSLARQVATEAFF
TRBJ1-4,few,TRBV6-6,-,TGTGCCAGCAGGCTGGGGCCGGCGAATGATGAAAAACTGTTTTTT,CASRLGPANDEKLFF
TRBJ1-5,few,TRBV7-2,-,TGTGCCAGCAGCCCTCTCGGAGGGTTCAATCAGCCCCAGCATTTT,CASSPLGGFNQPQHF
TRBJ2-7,-,TRBV7-2,TRBD1,TGTGCCAGCAGCTCCATGGACAGGGACAACGAGCAGTACTTC,CASSSMDRDNEQYF
TRBJ2-7,many,TRBV5-1,TRBD1,TGCGCCAGCAGGACAGGGCCGCGCTACGAGCAGTACTTC,CASRTGPRYEQYF
TRBJ2-7,few,TRBV5-6,-,TGTGCCAGCAGCTGGGAGTCCTACGAGCAGTACTTC,CASSWESYEQYF
TRBJ1-5,-,TRBV25-1,TRBD1,TGTGCCAGCAGTCCTACGACAGGGGTCGGTCAGCCCCAGCATTTT,CASSPTTGVGQPQHF
TRBJ2-1,-,TRBV7-9,-,TGTGCCAGCAGCTTGCGTCCCGGAGGCCCTTCCTACAATGAGCAGTTCTTC,CASSLRPGGPSYNEQFF
TRBJ1-3,-,TRBV25-1,TRBD1,TGTGCCAGCAGCCCCAGACAGGGGGCAACTGGAAACACCATATATTTT,CASSPRQGATGNTIYF
TRBJ2-7,-,TRBV7-9,-,TGTGCCAGCAGCTTAAGGGGGGGAAACGAGCAGTACTTC,CASSLRGGNEQYF
TRBJ1-3,few,TRBV4-2,-,TGTGCCAGCAGCTTACAGGGTCACAACACCATATATTTT,CASSLQGHNTIYF
TRBJ2-1,-,TRBV11-2,TRBD2,TGTGCCAGCAGCTTAGTTGGCGGGAGAGTTTACGATGAGCAGTTCTTC,CASSLVGGRVYDEQFF
TRBJ2-6,-,TRBV7-2,TRBD2,TGTGCCAGCACCCTAGCGGGAGGGACCGGGGCCAACGTCCTGACTTTC,CASTLAGGTGANVLTF
TRBJ1-1,-,TRBV9,-,TGTGCCAGCAGCGGCGGACAGCGGAACACTGAAGCTTTCTTT,CASSGGQRNTEAFF
TRBJ2-7,-,TRBV7-2,TRBD2,TGTGCCAGCGAGGTAGCGGGATCTTACGAGCAGTACTTC,CASEVAGSYEQYF
TRBJ2-1,few,TRBV29-1,-,TGCAGCGCTGAACCGTTCTTGGGAAGGGCCTCGGGGAATGAGCAGTTCTTC,CSAEPFLGRASGNEQFF
TRBJ2-1,-,TRBV29-1,TRBD1,TGCAGCGTTGAAGGGGACAGGAACAATGAGCAGTTCTTC,CSVEGDRNNEQFF
TRBJ2-5,-,TRBV5-1,-,TGCGCCAGCAGCTTGTGGACAGCCCCCCAAGAGACCCAGTACTTC,CASSLWTAPQETQYF
TRBJ2-7,few,TRBV5-1,TRBD2,TGCGCCAGCAACAGACTAGCGGGAGGAACCTACGAGCAGTACTTC,CASNRLAGGTYEQYF
TRBJ1-2,-,TRBV18,-,TGTGCCAGCTCACCAAGGAACAAACTGCTGCCGGTGGGCCATGGCTACACCTTC,CASSPRNKLLPVGHGYTF
TRBJ2-3,few,TRBV2,TRBD2,TGTGCCAGCAGTGGGACTAGCGCGCAGTATTTT,CASSGTSAQYF
TRBJ1-3,-,TRBV6-5,-,TGTGCCAGCAGTTACTCGGCAGGGCTTCAAGACACCATATATTTT,CASSYSAGLQDTIYF
TRBJ2-7,-,TRBV4-2,-,TGTGCCAGCAGCTTCAGGGCCTCGGGCGACGAGCAGTACTTC,CASSFRASGDEQYF
TRBJ2-7,few,TRBV2,-,TGTGCCAGCACCAGGGATCGCTCCTACGAGCAGTACTTC,CASTRDRSYEQYF
TRBJ1-1,few,TRBV7-3,-,TGTGCCAGCAGCTTATTGGGCGGGGACCCTATCGCTTTCTTT,CASSLLGGDPIAFF
TRBJ2-7,few,TRBV9,-,TGTGCCAGCAGCTCCCGGACTGGGTGGAACGAGCAGTACTTC,CASSSRTGWNEQYF
TRBJ1-5,few,TRBV28,-,TGTGCCAGCCGGGGACATAGCAATCAGCCCCAGCATTTT,CASRGHSNQPQHF
TRBJ2-1,few,TRBV4-1,TRBD2,TGCGCCAGCAGCCAACGTGCGGGAGGGGGCAATGAGCAGTTCTTC,CASSQRAGGGNEQFF
TRBJ1-2,few,TRBV29-1,TRBD1,TGCAGCGTCCGACAGGGAAGATCTCGGGGCTACACCTTC,CSVRQGRSRGYTF
TRBJ2-1,few,TRBV28,TRBD1,TGTGCCAGCAGTAAGGGACAGGGGCTCTACAATGAGCAGTTCTTC,CASSKGQGLYNEQFF
TRBJ2-1,few,TRBV19,TRBD1,TGTGCCAGTAGTAGGGGGTGGACAGGGCGGGACAATGAGCAGTTCTTC,CASSRGWTGRDNEQFF
TRBJ2-7,few,TRBV11-2,TRBD2,TGTGCCAGCAGCGAAGGACTAGCTCGCGAGCAGTACTTC,CASSEGLAREQYF
TRBJ2-7,-,TRBV7-8,-,TGTGCCAGCAGCTTACGGCAACAGGGATCCTACGAGCAGTACTTC,CASSLRQQGSYEQYF
TRBJ1-4,few,TRBV5-1,TRBD1,TGCGCCAGCAGCGGGACAGGGCGAATGGGGAATGAAAAACTGTTTTTT,CASSGTGRMGNEKLFF
TRBJ1-2,-,TRBV4-1,-,TGCGCCAGCAGCCAAGAAGGACAGAGGCGGCGCGGCTACACCTTC,CASSQEGQRRRGYTF
TRBJ2-1,-,TRBV7-9,TRBD2,TGTGCCAGCAGCTTAGCGGCGCGGGAGGGCTCTGAGCAGTTCTTC,CASSLAAREGSEQFF
TRBJ2-7,-,TRBV6-6,-,TGTGCCAGCACGGAGCGGACGCGATCCTACGAGCAGTACTTC,CASTERTRSYEQYF
TRBJ1-5,few,TRBV18,-,TGTGCCAGCTCTACTAACAGGGATCAGCCCCAGCATTTT,CASSTNRDQPQHF
TRBJ2-7,-,TRBV4-1,-,TGCGCCAGCAGCCAAGTAAAGGGGTTTGATTACGAGCAGTACTTC,CASSQVKGFDYEQYF
TRBJ1-2,-,TRBV7-9,-,TGTGCCAGCAGCCCCGTGAAGACCGGGGGCTACACCTTC,CASSPVKTGGYTF
TRBJ2-7,-,TRBV28,TRBD2,TGTGCCAGCAGCACGACTAGCGGGAGGGCCGGGCTCTACGAGCAGTACTTC,CASSTTSGRAGLYEQYF